This is a list of T cell receptor beta chains from one sample in a study of cytomegalovirus exposure and HLA in healthy donors. Some clones are missing from TCRdb's copy, which holds only in-frame ones; the method was immunoSEQ multiplex PCR. The table lists approximately 80,000 clones, under 80% of them singletons. Sequenced input: PBMCs. Source of these receptors: a man between 25 and 39 years old in good health and CMV-seropositive. CDR3s include the opening cysteine and the closing phenylalanine or tryptophan. D genes are given only for firm matches. Clone size is given for some rows only: seen once, a few or many times, or a class if the clone is expanded.

j_call clone_size v_call d_call cdr3_aa cdr3_nt
TRBJ2-1 . TRBV5-1 . CASSLQGGGIEQFF TGCGCCAGCAGCCTCCAGGGGGGTGGCATAGAGCAGTTCTTC
TRBJ1-2 . TRBV5-1 TRBD1 CASSLGTETGGYTF TGCGCCAGCAGCTTAGGGACAGAAACTGGCGGCTACACCTTC
TRBJ1-1 . TRBV7-9 TRBD1 CASSLAWETGGPGTEAFF TGTGCCAGCAGCTTAGCGTGGGAGACAGGGGGCCCGGGGACTGAAGCTTTCTTT
TRBJ1-5 . TRBV2 . CASSEGGSGSGGQPQHF TGTGCCAGCAGTGAAGGGGGTTCGGGGTCCGGAGGTCAGCCCCAGCATTTT
TRBJ1-1 . TRBV27 TRBD1 CASTPDRGLGTEAFF TGTGCCAGCACCCCTGACAGGGGTCTGGGCACTGAAGCTTTCTTT
TRBJ2-4 once TRBV2 TRBD1 CASSEGGMAGGIQYF TGTGCCAGCAGTGAAGGGGGAATGGCAGGGGGCATTCAGTACTTC
TRBJ2-3 . TRBV7-9 . CASNEQVLSTDTQYF TGTGCCAGCAACGAACAGGTCCTTAGCACAGATACGCAGTATTTT
TRBJ1-2 . TRBV5-6 TRBD1 CASSRRGQGGYGYTF TGTGCCAGCAGCCGGCGGGGACAGGGGGGCTATGGCTACACCTTC
TRBJ2-1 . TRBV25-1 . CASSERYPGVVSYNEQFF TGTGCCAGCAGTGAACGGTATCCGGGAGTTGTGTCCTACAATGAGCAGTTCTTC
TRBJ2-3 many TRBV5-6 . CASSALTSTGYTQYF TGTGCCAGCAGCGCGTTAACTAGTACTGGGTATACGCAGTATTTT
TRBJ1-6 . TRBV6-1 . CASSDRDKVHF TGTGCCAGCAGTGACCGGGACAAGGTACACTTT
TRBJ2-5 . TRBV5-1 . CASSILIEETQYF TGCGCCAGCAGCATCCTAATAGAAGAGACCCAGTACTTC
TRBJ2-2 . TRBV2 TRBD1 CASSGTGLNTGELFF TGTGCCAGCAGCGGGACAGGGCTCAACACCGGGGAGCTGTTTTTT
TRBJ1-6 . TRBV9 . CASSRGEGNSPLHF TGTGCCAGCAGCCGGGGAGAAGGTAATTCACCCCTCCACTTT
TRBJ2-7 . TRBV4-2 . CASSQDLAGSYEQYF TGTGCCAGCAGCCAAGACTTGGCGGGGTCCTACGAGCAGTACTTC
TRBJ2-7 . TRBV9 TRBD1 CASSVGDRVYYEQYF TGTGCCAGCAGCGTTGGGGACAGAGTCTACTACGAGCAGTACTTC
TRBJ2-1 . TRBV7-8 TRBD2 CASSSTRTSGSYEQFF TGTGCCAGCAGCTCCACCCGGACTAGCGGGAGCTATGAGCAGTTCTTC
TRBJ1-5 . TRBV29-1 TRBD1 CSVGTGVNQPQHF TGCAGCGTTGGGACAGGTGTCAATCAGCCCCAGCATTTT
TRBJ1-3 . TRBV9 TRBD1 CASSVGTGESNTIYF TGTGCCAGCAGCGTAGGGACAGGCGAATCAAACACCATATATTTT
TRBJ1-5 . TRBV30 TRBD1 CAWARQGRQPQHF TGTGCCTGGGCAAGACAGGGTAGGCAGCCCCAGCATTTT
TRBJ2-7 . TRBV4-1 . CASSQSQGIPYEQYF TGCGCCAGCAGCCAGTCTCAGGGCATCCCCTACGAGCAGTACTTC
TRBJ2-1 few TRBV2 . CASSGSLEQSSYNEQFF TGTGCCAGCAGCGGCTCCTTGGAACAGAGCTCCTACAATGAGCAGTTCTTC
TRBJ2-1 . TRBV4-3 TRBD2 CASSRLGAGESEQFF TGCGCCAGCAGCCGTCTCGGGGCGGGAGAGAGTGAGCAGTTCTTC
TRBJ2-3 . TRBV9 TRBD1 CASSSPSRGHTDTQYF TGTGCCAGCAGCTCACCGTCCAGGGGGCACACAGATACGCAGTATTTT
TRBJ2-1 . TRBV6-5 TRBD2 CASSYSAGALYNEQFF TGTGCCAGCAGTTACTCAGCGGGGGCGCTTTACAATGAGCAGTTCTTC
TRBJ2-2 . TRBV9 TRBD1 CASSGGQGITGELFF TGTGCCAGCAGCGGTGGACAGGGTATCACCGGGGAGCTGTTTTTT
TRBJ2-1 . TRBV6-6 . CASSYRQGSKNEQFF TGTGCCAGCAGTTATCGGCAGGGCAGTAAGAATGAGCAGTTCTTC
TRBJ1-1 . TRBV5-1 . CASSLERGGDEAFF TGCGCCAGCAGCTTGGAAAGGGGGGGGGATGAAGCTTTCTTT
TRBJ2-6 . TRBV7-9 . CASSPLRGSGANVLTF TGTGCCAGCAGCCCCCTCAGAGGGTCTGGGGCCAACGTCCTGACTTTC
TRBJ2-1 . TRBV6-5 . CASSKGTLLGNEQFF TGTGCCAGCTCGAAGGGGACACTTCTCGGGAATGAGCAGTTCTTC
TRBJ2-7 . TRBV10-2 TRBD2 CASRPLAENYYEQYF TGCGCCAGCAGACCACTAGCGGAAAATTACTACGAGCAGTACTTC
TRBJ1-5 . TRBV6-1 . CASSLGGGGGQPQHF TGTGCCAGCAGTTTGGGGGGGGGCGGGGGTCAGCCCCAGCATTTT
TRBJ1-3 once TRBV15 . CATSRTPGNSGNTIYF TGTGCCACCAGCAGGACCCCAGGAAACTCTGGAAACACCATATATTTT
TRBJ1-6 . TRBV9 . CASSVDIAVGDNSPLHF TGTGCCAGCAGCGTAGATATCGCGGTAGGGGATAATTCACCCCTCCACTTT
TRBJ2-1 . TRBV6-5 TRBD2 CASSYREGNEQFF TGTGCCAGCAGTTACAGGGAGGGGAATGAGCAGTTCTTC
TRBJ2-3 . TRBV7-3 . CASSITPADTQYF TGTGCCAGCAGCATAACCCCCGCAGATACGCAGTATTTT
TRBJ2-7 . TRBV15 . CATSRDATGSSEQYF TGTGCCACCAGCAGAGACGCCACAGGGTCTAGCGAGCAGTACTTC
TRBJ2-7 once TRBV6-5 . CASSYTEDYEQYF TGTGCCAGCAGTTACACGGAGGACTACGAGCAGTACTTC
TRBJ2-1 many TRBV6-4 . CASSDSTAGSNEQFF TGTGCCAGCAGTGACTCGACGGCAGGGTCCAATGAGCAGTTCTTC
TRBJ2-1 . TRBV10-3 . CAISEEGGSYNEQFF TGTGCCATCAGTGAAGAGGGAGGCTCCTACAATGAGCAGTTCTTC
TRBJ1-6 . TRBV6-1 . CASSVDRSNSPLHF TGTGCCAGCAGTGTAGACAGATCTAATTCACCCCTCCACTTT
TRBJ1-5 . TRBV10-2 . CASSDRDQPQHF TGCGCCAGCAGTGACAGGGATCAGCCCCAGCATTTT
TRBJ2-1 . TRBV2 TRBD2 CAGGLAGGSGNEQFF TGTGCCGGTGGACTAGCGGGGGGATCAGGCAATGAGCAGTTCTTC
TRBJ2-1 . TRBV6-5 TRBD1 CASSPDRTGNNEQFF TGTGCCAGCAGCCCGGACAGGACAGGGAACAATGAGCAGTTCTTC
TRBJ1-1 . TRBV5-4 . CASSSGHSMNTEAFF TGTGCCAGCAGCTCTGGGCACAGCATGAACACTGAAGCTTTCTTT
TRBJ2-1 few TRBV15 TRBD2 CATSRDVLAGNEQFF TGTGCCACCAGCAGAGATGTACTAGCGGGCAATGAGCAGTTCTTC
TRBJ1-5 . TRBV28 TRBD1 CASSPGDRGPGNQPQHF TGTGCCAGCAGTCCCGGGGACAGGGGACCTGGCAATCAGCCCCAGCATTTT
TRBJ2-2 . TRBV6-5 . CASRPDSNTGELFF TGTGCCAGCAGGCCCGACAGTAACACCGGGGAGCTGTTTTTT
TRBJ2-1 few TRBV4-1 TRBD2 CASSLEGASGRINEQFF TGCGCCAGCAGCCTTGAAGGGGCTAGCGGGAGGATCAATGAGCAGTTCTTC
TRBJ2-5 . TRBV28 TRBD1 CASSQDREQETQYF TGTGCCAGCAGCCAGGACAGGGAGCAAGAGACCCAGTACTTC
TRBJ1-1 . TRBV4-1 . CASSQERGMNTEAFF TGCGCCAGCAGCCAAGAACGGGGTATGAACACTGAAGCTTTCTTT
TRBJ2-2 . TRBV15 . CATSRGPRGDTGELFF TGTGCCACCAGCAGAGGGCCCAGGGGCGACACCGGGGAGCTGTTTTTT